These T cell receptor beta chains were read from a single sample in a study of T cell repertoires in cytomegalovirus infection. No cognate antigen is known for these TCRs. Via MiXCR, TCRdb re-called the reads, giving one row per CDR3 protein. The sample lists 900,000 to 950,000 distinct CDR3 sequences; around 32% were seen once. The source was cultured CD8+ T cells from PBMCs, collected from culture after CMV antigen stimulation. These receptors were taken from a human donor in good health (CMV status not recorded). Some clones in this sample may be carry-over from other donors' samples. Each CDR3 is given with its conserved first and last residue. The D gene is left open where the match is weak. Not all rows give a size; the values are once, few, many and, for expanded clones, a class.

j_gene | v_gene | d_gene | abundance | CDR3aa | CDR3nt
TRBJ2-7 | TRBV2 | NA | NA | CASIPAPELRKYF | TGTGCCAGCATCCCTGCTCCCGAGTTAAGAAAGTACTTC
TRBJ2-5 | TRBV7-7 | NA | NA | CASSLGGGLSETQYF | TGTGCTAGCAGCTTAGGTGGGGGGCTGTCAGAGACCCAGTACTTC
TRBJ2-1 | TRBV27 | NA | NA | CASSLGRIRNEQFF | TGTGCCAGCAGTTTAGGCAGGATAAGGAATGAGCAGTTCTTC
TRBJ2-5 | TRBV20-1 | TRBD2 | NA | CSARGAGGLVETQYF | TGCAGTGCTAGAGGAGCGGGGGGGTTGGTAGAGACCCAGTACTTC
TRBJ2-2 | TRBV19 | TRBD1 | NA | CASSIDLLLALMTGDHTGELFF | TGTGCCAGTAGTATAGATCTCCTTTTAGCACTAATGACAGGGGACCACACCGGGGAGCTGTTTTTT
TRBJ2-2 | TRBV19 | TRBD1 | NA | CASSSKGQANTGELFF | TGTGCCAGTAGTTCGAAGGGACAGGCGAACACCGGGGAGCTGTTTTTT
TRBJ2-3 | TRBV27 | NA | few | CASSFRQHTDTQYF | TGTGCCAGCAGTTTCCGACAGCACACAGATACGCAGTATTTT
TRBJ2-1 | TRBV19 | TRBD2 | NA | CASTGPLAGGLYNEQFF | TGTGCCAGTACCGGTCCACTAGCGGGGGGGCTCTACAATGAGCAGTTCTTC
TRBJ1-4 | TRBV12-3/TRBV12-4 | NA | NA | CASSLSRVGEKLFF | TGTGCCAGCAGTTTAAGCAGGGTTGGGGAAAAACTGTTTTTT
TRBJ1-1 | TRBV7-2 | TRBD1 | few | CASSWQGALAFF | TGTGCCAGCAGCTGGCAGGGGGCATTAGCTTTCTTT
TRBJ1-5 | TRBV7-9 | TRBD1 | NA | CASSWGQGDQPQHF | TGTGCCAGCAGCTGGGGACAGGGGGATCAGCCCCAGCATTTT
TRBJ1-4 | TRBV4-1 | NA | NA | CASRPGTRGEKLFF | TGCGCCAGCAGACCCGGGACCAGGGGAGAAAAACTGTTTTTT
TRBJ1-2 | TRBV12-3/TRBV12-4 | NA | few | CASSLGRPGIYGYTF | TGTGCCAGCAGTTTAGGGCGACCGGGGATCTATGGCTACACCTTC
TRBJ1-1 | TRBV27 | NA | few | CASSAGGVYTEAFF | TGTGCCAGCAGCGCCGGGGGGGTTTACACTGAAGCTTTCTTT
TRBJ2-7 | TRBV4-1 | NA | NA | CASSHRGRYEQYF | TGCGCCAGCAGCCATCGGGGGCGGTACGAGCAGTACTTC
TRBJ2-6 | TRBV7-9 | NA | few | CASSLPAGVGANVLTF | TGTGCCAGCAGCTTACCCGCCGGGGTTGGGGCCAACGTCCTGACTTTC
TRBJ2-1 | TRBV6-6 | TRBD2 | NA | CASSYGSSGSHEQFF | TGTGCCAGCAGTTACGGCTCTAGCGGGTCTCATGAGCAGTTCTTC
TRBJ2-4 | TRBV6-2/TRBV6-3 | NA | few | CASSYSPGGPRQNVNIQYF | TGTGCCAGCAGTTACTCACCCGGGGGGCCCAGACAAAATGTGAACATTCAGTACTTC
TRBJ2-7 | TRBV7-4 | NA | once | CASGRNISYEQYF | TGTGCCAGCGGCCGGAACATCTCATACGAGCAGTACTTC
TRBJ1-1 | TRBV7-2 | NA | many | CASSRVMNTEAFF | TGTGCCAGCAGCCGTGTGATGAACACTGAAGCTTTCTTT
TRBJ2-1 | TRBV27 | NA | NA | CATTVQRGAYNEQFF | TGTGCCACCACCGTGCAAAGGGGCGCCTACAATGAGCAGTTCTTC
TRBJ2-1 | TRBV19 | NA | NA | CASSSEEVSYNEQFF | TGTGCCAGTAGTAGCGAGGAGGTCTCCTACAATGAGCAGTTCTTC
TRBJ2-1 | TRBV15 | NA | few | CATSRRGAYNEQFF | TGTGCCACCAGCAGAAGAGGGGCCTACAATGAGCAGTTCTTC
TRBJ1-2 | TRBV15 | TRBD1 | few | CATNRDRGANYGYTF | TGTGCCACCAATCGGGACAGGGGAGCTAACTATGGCTACACCTTC
TRBJ1-2 | TRBV7-6 | TRBD1 | NA | CASSGIDRGLGYTF | TGTGCCAGCAGCGGTATCGACAGGGGGCTCGGCTACACCTTC
TRBJ1-1 | TRBV2 | TRBD1 | NA | CASIDRGVNTEAFF | TGTGCCAGCATTGACAGGGGCGTAAACACTGAAGCTTTCTTT
TRBJ1-2 | TRBV7-9 | TRBD1 | NA | CASSQGTGFGYTF | TGTGCCAGCAGCCAAGGGACAGGGTTTGGCTACACCTTC
TRBJ2-1 | TRBV10-3 | TRBD2 | few | CAIRLAGGYNEQFF | TGTGCCATCAGACTAGCGGGGGGTTACAATGAGCAGTTCTTC
TRBJ1-4 | TRBV18 | TRBD1 | few | CASSPDRGREKLFF | TGTGCCAGCTCACCTGACAGGGGTAGAGAAAAACTGTTTTTT
TRBJ1-2 | TRBV11-2 | NA | many | CASSLGTRLFYGYTF | TGTGCCAGCAGCTTAGGGACCCGATTGTTCTATGGCTACACCTTC
TRBJ2-2 | TRBV6-6 | TRBD1 | few | CASSSRQGPANTGELFF | TGTGCCAGCAGTTCCCGACAGGGCCCCGCGAACACCGGGGAGCTGTTTTTT
TRBJ2-5 | TRBV7-9 | NA | few | CASSRILGWEETQYF | TGTGCCAGCAGCCGTATTCTGGGCTGGGAAGAGACCCAGTACTTC